The text below deals with one T cell receptor beta chain. As yet, its antigen is unknown. Germline V CDR1 and CDR2: SGHTA, FQGNSA. V lost 5 bases to trimming and J lost 0 bases; unmatched junction nucleotides: 4. The CDR3 has 15 residues. The record originates from a study of T cells in Graves' hyperthyroidism and ophthalmopathy. Study-level findings and limits: Blood also held most thyroid clonotypes expanded beyond 0.001.

TCR beta CDR3 regions were amplified from RNA. HTBI primers were employed in a first-round RT-PCR of the TCR CDR3. TCRdb called the multiplex PCR reads again in MiXCR, with one record for every CDR3 protein. The sample lists approximately 600,000 distinct CDR3 sequences; about 16% were seen once. This clonotype originated in a woman in her 30s with Graves' hyperthyroidism. Sequences were obtained from blood. The rearrangement links TRBV7-2 to TRBJ2-1, with 7 bases fitting TRBD2. In DNA, the CDR3 is TGTGCCAGCAGCCCCACTAGCGACTCCTACAATGAGCAGTTCTTC. This gives the protein CASSPTSDSYNEQFF.